The source of this T cell receptor (beta chain) is a study of cytomegalovirus exposure and HLA in healthy donors. Whole-study results and caveats: When a later analysis was performed, an Asian-associated ancestry cluster reportedly had fewer N-insertions than the roughly 700-donor mean. It was in a later analysis that TCR association rates were seen to vary by HLA locus, highest for DRB1 and lowest for HLA-C. Exclusion as indistinguishable affected some V segments, including TRBV6-2 and TRBV6-3. An analysis that was carried out later associated 16,000 or so TCR beta sequences with HLA alleles at 0.05 false discovery rate.

The CDR3 extends over 13 amino acids. Trimming took 7 bases from V and 2 from J, leaving 14 bases between them. In germline, CDR1 is SQVTM, CDR2 ANQGSEA. To note about this clone: The antigen remains unidentified.

Use of 60 Vbeta and 13 Jbeta primers characterized the PCR. Here immunoSEQ multiplex PCR was the method, and the copy in TCRdb shows in-frame clones only, minus some. The sample includes approximately 150,000 clones, around 77% of them seen just once. This TCR was recovered from a man aged 40-55 years in good health and CMV-seronegative. The V gene is TRBV29-1, the J gene TRBJ1-2; D call uncertain. The specimen sequenced was PBMCs. CDR3 bases: TGCAGCGCCCGAGACGGGGTAAACTATGGCTACACCTTC. This sequence encodes CSARDGVNYGYTF.